One sample yielded the 30 T cell receptor beta chains listed below, sequenced in a study of radiation and T cells in renal cell carcinoma. As to time point: baseline pretreatment blood. Treatment here: 15 Gy SBRT to primary tumor, nephrectomy 4 weeks later. The assay was immunoSEQ multiplex PCR, and TCRdb's table has in-frame clones only and misses some. The top ten clones hold about 12% of a sample with about 150,000 clones, about 88% of them seen once. Here the sequenced sample was blood, taken from a patient whose treatment included radiotherapy and nephrectomy. These receptors came from a woman aged 45-59 years with renal cell carcinoma.

This chain connects TRBV5-1 to TRBJ2-5; tentative D call: TRBD2 (6 bases). The CDR3 covers 17 residues. Germline-derived CDR1 and CDR2 are SGHRS and YFSETQ. Trimming left V 0 bases short and J 4 bases short, with 19 bases between. This CDR3 is CASSLGVGAGKGETQYF. The DNA for the CDR3 is TGCGCCAGCAGCTTGGGGGTCGGCGCGGGGAAGGGAGAGACCCAGTACTTC.

The chain recombines TRBV4-3 with TRBJ1-2; TRBD1 might be the D (5 bases). CDR1 is LGHNA, CDR2 YSLEER, per germline. CDR3 size: 15 residues. V was trimmed by 3 bases and J by 1 base, leaving 12 bases between them. The CDR3 is CASSQTTTDNYGYTF. The CDR3 bases are TGCGCCAGCAGCCAGACCACGACAGATAACTATGGCTACACCTTC.

The chain is built from TRBV25-1 and TRBJ1-1; the D is unclear. This CDR3 region has 14 residues. The V end was cut by 1 base, the J end by 1 base, with 7 bases between. CDR1 and CDR2 from the germline V gene are MGHDK and SYGVNS. CDR3 region: CASSEWMANTEAFF. The CDR3 DNA sequence: TGTGCCAGCAGTGAATGGATGGCGAACACTGAAGCTTTCTTT.

CDR3 loop: CASSPERGANTEAFF. In DNA, the CDR3 is TGTGCCAGCTCACCAGAAAGAGGGGCGAACACTGAAGCTTTCTTT. The chain uses TRBV18 and TRBJ1-1; weak D call: TRBD1 (5 bases). The CDR3 covers 15 residues. Germline loops: CDR1 KGHSH, CDR2 LQKENI. Trimming shortened V by 2 bases and J by 1 base, and 11 bases separated the two germline ends. Full variable domain (remainder filled in from reference TRBV18 and TRBJ1-1): NAGVMQNPRHLVRRRGQEARLRCSPMKGHSHVYWYRQLPEEGLKFMVYLQKENIIDESGMPKERFSAEFPKEGPSILRIQQVVRGDSAAYFCASSPERGANTEAFFGQGTRLTVV.

The chain uses TRBV7-2 and TRBJ2-1; TRBD1 matches at 11 bases. Germline CDR1 reads SGHTA; CDR2 reads FQGNSA. The CDR3 consists of 14 residues. Unmatched junction bases numbered 4, after V lost 3 bases and J lost 9 bases. DNA of the CDR3: TGTGCCAGCAGCTTTATGGACAGGGGGCTTGAGCAGTTCTTC. Its translation is CASSFMDRGLEQFF.

V is TRBV9 and J is TRBJ2-1; 15 bases fit TRBD2. J was trimmed by 0 bases and V by 4 bases; bases with no gene match: 5. CDR3 length equals 18 residues. Germline values: CDR1 SGDLS, CDR2 YYNGEE. This CDR3 is CASSSGTSGGLSYNEQFF. CDR3 DNA: TGTGCCAGCAGCTCGGGGACTAGCGGGGGGCTCTCCTACAATGAGCAGTTCTTC.

On this clone: The junction departs from germline at one end; a sequencing error may be responsible. The DNA for the CDR3 is TGTGCCAGTAGTATTCTTGCCCAAGGCTCCCACAATGAGCAGTTCTTC. Protein product: CASSILAQGSHNEQFF. This chain links TRBV19 with TRBJ2-1; D is undetermined. CDR3 length equals 16 residues. CDR1 LNHDA and CDR2 SQIVND come from the germline V gene (reference sequence).

The chain employs TRBV5-1 and TRBJ1-2; tentative D call: TRBD1 (6 bases). The CDR3 extends over 15 amino acids. Germline CDR1 is SGHRS and CDR2 is YFSETQ. V lost 4 bases and J 3 bases, leaving 16 bases between the germline ends. The CDR3 reads CASSQPQGGHYGYTF. CDR3 nucleotide sequence: TGCGCCAGCAGCCAGCCACAGGGCGGACACTATGGCTACACCTTC.

The V gene is TRBV6-5, the J gene TRBJ2-7, with D unclear. Germline CDR1 and CDR2: MNHEY and SVGAGI. Trimming stripped 0 bases from V and 6 bases from J, with 3 bases between. The CDR3 extends over 11 amino acids. The CDR3 protein is CASSYSTEQYF. Written as DNA, the CDR3 is TGTGCCAGCAGTTACTCGACCGAGCAGTACTTC.

The chain is built from TRBV19 and TRBJ2-2; no reliable D call. V lost 5 bases and J lost 5, with 12 bases in between. Germline V gene lookup returns CDR1 LNHDA and CDR2 SQIVND (reference sequence). The CDR3 is 14 amino acids. The DNA of the CDR3 is TGTGCCAGTAGTGTCCGTGGTAGGACCGGGGAGCTGTTTTTT. Translating it yields CASSVRGRTGELFF.

This clone turned up a few times. This chain connects TRBV2 to TRBJ1-2; 8 positions match TRBD1. V trimming: 5 bases; J trimming: 4 bases; junction bases outside the gene matches: 6. This CDR3 has 14 residues. The V gene's germline CDR1 is SNHLY and CDR2 FYNNEI. DNA of the CDR3: TGTGCCAGCAGTCAGGGGGCAGTAGGCTATGGCTACACCTTC. Its protein is CASSQGAVGYGYTF.

The V gene is TRBV5-1, the J gene TRBJ2-7; D is ambiguous. With 1 base removed from V and 5 bases from J, the gap between germline ends came to 4 bases. There are 11 residues in the CDR3. Germline V lookup: CDR1 SGHRS, CDR2 YFSETQ. CDR3 in DNA: TGCGCCAGCAGCTTGAGGGACGAGCAGTACTTC. Translated: CASSLRDEQYF.

The chain employs TRBV5-4 and TRBJ2-5; 9 nucleotides line up with TRBD1. J was trimmed by 4 bases and V by 4 bases; bases with no gene match: 8. This CDR3 is 15 amino acids long. CDR1 and CDR2 from the germline V gene are SGHNT and YYREEE (reference sequence). The CDR3 nucleotides are TGTGCCAGCAGCCTACAGGGGGCTGGTATAGAGACCCAGTACTTC. Translated: CASSLQGAGIETQYF.

The chain is built from TRBV6-5 and TRBJ2-7, with 7 bases matching TRBD2. Losses at the gene ends were 0 bases for V and 4 bases for J; bases not matched to a gene: 9. Germline CDR1 reads MNHEY; CDR2 reads SVGAGI. CDR3 length equals 16 residues. This chain's CDR3 is CASSYSSLGGSYEQYF. The CDR3 DNA is TGTGCCAGCAGTTACTCCTCATTGGGGGGGTCGTACGAGCAGTACTTC.

This chain uses TRBV5-1 with TRBJ1-2, with D possibly matching TRBD1 (6 bases). This CDR3 comprises 15 residues. Deletions cut 7 bases from V and 4 bases from J, with 20 bases between. Looked up from germline, CDR1 is SGHRS and CDR2 is YFSETQ. CDR3 protein: CASGLDDRSPYGYTF. DNA of the CDR3: TGCGCCAGCGGACTCGACGACAGGAGCCCCTATGGCTACACCTTC.

This chain connects TRBV7-8 to TRBJ2-2; D may correspond to TRBD1 or TRBD2 (5 bases each). V was shortened by 5 bases and J by 6 bases, with 13 bases between the two germline ends. Germline CDR1 SGHVS, CDR2 FQNEAQ. The CDR3 is 14 residues long. CDR3 in amino acids: CASSTTEGPGELFF. The CDR3 DNA sequence: TGTGCCAGCAGCACGACAGAGGGACCCGGGGAGCTGTTTTTT.

V and J are TRBV2 and TRBJ1-6; D perhaps matches TRBD1 (6 bases). This CDR3 contains 14 residues. The germline gives CDR1 SNHLY, CDR2 FYNNEI. V shed 6 bases and J shed 3 bases, with 9 bases lying between them. Here the CDR3 reads CASSGQSYNSPLHF. The DNA for the CDR3 is TGTGCCAGCAGCGGACAGAGCTATAATTCACCCCTCCACTTT.

The chain recombines TRBV5-1 with TRBJ1-6; 8 bases line up with TRBD1. CDR1 is SGHRS and CDR2 is YFSETQ in the germline V gene. CDR3 length equals 15 residues. Trimming removed 3 bases from V and 5 bases from J; junction bases left unmatched: 4. The CDR3 coding sequence is TGCGCCAGCAGCTCCCAGGGGGCCGATAATTCACCCCTCCACTTT. Translation: CASSSQGADNSPLHF. The entire variable domain, with the rest obtained from reference TRBV5-1 and TRBJ1-6, is as follows: KAGVTQTPRYLIKTRGQQVTLSCSPISGHRSVSWYQQTPGQGLQFLFEYFSETQRNKGNFPGRFSGRQFSNSRSEMNVSTLELGDSALYLCASSSQGADNSPLHFGNGTRLTVT.

The chain uses TRBV5-8 and TRBJ1-2; D is possibly TRBD1 (6 bases). CDR3 length: 14 amino acids. The V end lost 0 bases, the J end lost 7 bases, and 13 bases lay between the germline ends. From germline, CDR1 is SGHTS and CDR2 YDEGEE. The CDR3 coding sequence is TGTGCCAGCAGCTTGGCCGACGAAGGGGGTGGCTACACCTTC. This encodes CASSLADEGGGYTF.

V usage is TRBV12-2 and J usage is TRBJ2-1; the table's D call TRBD2 went unverified against the DNA. TRBV12-2 is annotated as a pseudogene. The CDR3 loop spans 16 amino acids. The CDR3 loop is CASRLARQEGKDEQFF. CDR3 nucleotide sequence: TGTGCAAGTCGCTTAGCGCGTCAGGAGGGAAAAGATGAGCAGTTCTTC.

This clone was observed a single time. This chain uses TRBV11-2 with TRBJ2-3, with a possible D match to TRBD1 (5 bases). The germline V gene has CDR1 SGHAT and CDR2 FQNNGV. The germline V and J ends were trimmed by 4 bases and 3 bases, with 8 bases remaining between them. This CDR3 region has 13 residues. CDR3 sequence: CASSSPGTDTQYF. CDR3 bases: TGTGCCAGCAGCTCCCCAGGGACAGATACGCAGTATTTT. Looking up the rest from reference TRBV11-2 and TRBJ2-3 gives the full variable domain: EAGVAQSPRYKIIEKRQSVAFWCNPISGHATLYWYQQILGQGPKLLIQFQNNGVVDDSQLPKDRFSAERLKGVDSTLKIQPAKLEDSAVYLCASSSPGTDTQYFGPGTRLTVL.

This sequence joins TRBV7-3 and TRBJ2-2, with D perhaps TRBD2 (7 bases). V lost 5 bases and J 4 bases, leaving 17 bases between the germline ends. This CDR3 has 16 residues. Germline lookup yields CDR1 SGHTA and CDR2 FQGTGA. Here the CDR3 reads CASSPPGGRGTGELFF. For the CDR3, the DNA is TGTGCCAGCAGCCCGCCCGGGGGGCGCGGCACCGGGGAGCTGTTTTTT.

J is TRBJ2-7 and V is TRBV6-5, with D possibly being TRBD2 (6 bases). Germline CDR1 is MNHEY and CDR2 is SVGAGI. The CDR3 spans 15 residues. Deletions cut 7 bases from V and 6 bases from J, with 22 bases between. CDR3 in DNA: TGTGCCAGCAAAAAGGAGGGAACAGCTCTTCCCGAGCAGTACTTC. Translation: CASKKEGTALPEQYF.

The CDR3 spells CASSRVRGAIPETQYF. CDR3 nucleotide sequence: TGTGCCAGTAGTAGGGTTCGGGGGGCGATACCAGAGACCCAGTACTTC. The chain employs TRBV19 and TRBJ2-5; weak D call: TRBD2 (7 bases). Trimming shortened V by 4 bases and J by 4 bases, and 19 bases separated the two germline ends. CDR1 is LNHDA, CDR2 SQIVND, per germline (reference sequence). The CDR3 is 16 amino acids.

This chain joins TRBV14 and TRBJ2-5; D tentatively reads TRBD1 or TRBD2 (6 bases each). The length of the CDR3 is 16 residues. Trimming shortened V by 2 bases and J by 2 bases, and 15 bases separated the two germline ends. The germline CDR1 and CDR2 sequences are SGHDN and FVKESK. CDR3 sequence reads: CASSQSWGAYQETQYF. The DNA for the CDR3 is TGTGCCAGCAGCCAATCCTGGGGGGCGTATCAAGAGACCCAGTACTTC.

The J gene is TRBJ1-1, the V gene TRBV4-1; 8 bases agree with TRBD1. Germline CDR1 and CDR2: MGHRA and YSYEKL. J was trimmed by 8 bases and V by 3 bases; bases with no gene match: 14. The CDR3 spans 16 residues. CDR3 sequence: CASSQGAQQGVREAFF. The CDR3 DNA follows: TGCGCCAGCAGCCAGGGGGCCCAACAGGGGGTAAGGGAAGCTTTCTTT.

This clone was seen a single time. J is TRBJ2-5 and V is TRBV7-2; 10 bases agree with TRBD2. The CDR3 is 15 amino acids. Trimming at V came to 5 bases and at J to 4 bases, leaving 7 bases not matched to a gene. Germline values: CDR1 SGHTA, CDR2 FQGNSA. CDR3 DNA: TGTGCCAGCAGCCCCCAAGCGGGGGGGGGAGAGACCCAGTACTTC. Protein: CASSPQAGGGETQYF.

This clone was detected once. This chain joins TRBV7-2 and TRBJ1-2, with 7 positions matching TRBD1. This CDR3 contains 15 residues. CDR1 is SGHTA, CDR2 FQGNSA, per germline. V gave up 0 bases and J gave up 3 bases; unmatched junction bases: 4. The DNA of the CDR3 is TGTGCCAGCAGCTTAGCTACAGGGGACGACTATGGCTACACCTTC. The encoded protein is CASSLATGDDYGYTF. Full variable domain (remainder filled in from reference TRBV7-2 and TRBJ1-2): GAGVSQSPSNKVTEKGKDVELRCDPISGHTALYWYRQSLGQGLEFLIYFQGNSAPDKSGLPSDRFSAERTGGSVSTLTIQRTQQEDSAVYLCASSLATGDDYGYTFGSGTRLTVV.

V usage is TRBV4-1 and J usage is TRBJ1-2, with D unresolved. V lost 1 base to trimming and J lost 4 bases, with 13 bases between them. The V gene's germline CDR1 is MGHRA and CDR2 YSYEKL. This CDR3 comprises 15 residues. CDR3 in amino acids: CASSQGIGYGYGYTF. CDR3 DNA sequence: TGCGCCAGCAGCCAAGGCATAGGGTACGGCTATGGCTACACCTTC.

The V call is TRBV5-1, the J call TRBJ2-2; no reliable D call. V was shortened by 8 bases and J by 10 bases, with 21 bases between the two germline ends. The CDR3 contains 14 residues. Germline CDR1 SGHRS, CDR2 YFSETQ. CDR3 sequence reads: CASKRALQGEELFF. For the CDR3, the DNA is TGCGCCAGTAAAAGGGCTCTTCAAGGAGAGGAGCTGTTTTTT.